These 17 T cell receptor beta chains were sequenced from one sample in a study of shared clonotypes between healthy human individuals. Naive-designated CD8 cells lacked CD45RO, were positively enriched for CCR7, and omitted terminally differentiated effector memory CD45RA+ cells. This table comes from immunoSEQ multiplex PCR, and its TCRdb copy is limited to in-frame clones, with some not included. In the table there are about 2.1 million clones, roughly 93% of which are singletons. The source material was naive CD8+ T cells from PBMCs. The receptors were gathered from a man younger than 30 in good health. Some clones in this sample may be carry-over from other donors' samples.

V and J are TRBV7-3 and TRBJ1-1; TRBD1 aligns across 8 bases. The CDR3 is made up of 15 amino acids. The germline V gene encodes CDR1 SGHTA and CDR2 FQGTGA. The J segment lost 0 bases and the V segment lost 2 bases, leaving 2 bases of the junction unmatched. In DNA form, the CDR3 reads TGTGCCAGCAGCTTAGCAGGGGGCCTGAACACTGAAGCTTTCTTT. This translates into CASSLAGGLNTEAFF. Complete variable domain (other parts from reference TRBV7-3 and TRBJ1-1): GAGVSQTPSNKVTEKGKYVELRCDPISGHTALYWYRQSLGQGPEFLIYFQGTGAADDSGLPNDRFFAVRPEGSVSTLKIQRTERGDSAVYLCASSLAGGLNTEAFFGQGTRLTVV.

Remarks on this clone: The sample contains more than one DNA sequence encoding this CDR3. The chain has TRBV6-5 and TRBJ2-2, with no clear D. Germline V gene lookup returns CDR1 MNHEY and CDR2 SVGAGI. V was cut by 0 bases and J by 6 bases, with 5 bases left in between. The CDR3 sequence is 13 residues long. DNA of the CDR3: TGTGCCAGCAGTTACTCCCGCCCCGGGGAGCTGTTTTTT. Protein sequence: CASSYSRPGELFF.

This chain joins TRBV9 and TRBJ2-2, with a weak D call TRBD2 (5 bases). Germline CDR1 SGDLS, CDR2 YYNGEE. The CDR3 has 13 amino acids. V dropped 4 bases and J dropped 5 bases, with 9 bases sitting between them. The CDR3 DNA is TGTGCCAGCAGCCGAGCGGTAACCGGGGAGCTGTTTTTT. It encodes CASSRAVTGELFF.

The rearrangement joins TRBV4-3 to TRBJ1-1, with D perhaps matching TRBD1 (5 bases). The germline CDR1 and CDR2 sequences are LGHNA and YSLEER. This CDR3 is built from 16 residues. V lost 3 bases and J 2 bases, leaving 16 bases between the germline ends. The CDR3 here is CASSQMTEAKNTEAFF. The CDR3 bases are TGCGCCAGCAGCCAGATGACAGAGGCTAAAAACACTGAAGCTTTCTTT.

The chain links TRBV9 to TRBJ2-7; 8 bases align to TRBD2. Germline V gives CDR1 SGDLS, CDR2 YYNGEE. The CDR3 is 12 residues long. V dropped 4 bases and J dropped 6; count of bases not matched to a gene: 3. The CDR3 nucleotides are TGTGCCAGCAGCTCGGGGGGGTCCGAGCAGTACTTC. It encodes CASSSGGSEQYF.

The chain recombines TRBV28 with TRBJ1-2; 7 positions match TRBD1. The length of the CDR3 is 16 residues. From germline, CDR1 is MDHEN and CDR2 SYDVKM. V was pared by 5 bases and J by 5 bases, with 14 bases of the junction left unmatched. CDR3 amino acids: CASSIKQGRGLYGYTF. The CDR3 nucleotides are TGTGCCAGCAGTATAAAACAGGGGAGGGGCTTGTATGGCTACACCTTC.

The J gene is TRBJ2-5, the V gene TRBV7-8; 11 bases line up with TRBD2. Germline V CDR1 and CDR2: SGHVS, FQNEAQ. This CDR3 region has 18 residues. Trimming cost V 2 bases and J 1 base; bases outside gene matches: 9. In DNA form, the CDR3 reads TGTGCCAGCAGCTTACCGGGACTAGCGGCTTGGGTCCAAGAGACCCAGTACTTC. This codes for CASSLPGLAAWVQETQYF.

This clone was recorded once. The chain recombines TRBV6-5 with TRBJ1-1; TRBD1 might be the D (5 bases). CDR3 size: 12 residues. The germline V and J ends were trimmed by 3 bases and 6 bases, with 8 bases remaining between them. In germline, CDR1 is MNHEY, CDR2 SVGAGI. The CDR3 bases are TGTGCCAGCAGTTATTGGGACTCTGAAGCTTTCTTT. Translated, it gives CASSYWDSEAFF.

In the case of this clone: The junction does not match germline at one end; this may be a read error. The chain recombines TRBV7-8 with TRBJ2-1, with D perhaps TRBD2 (5 bases). This CDR3 region has 15 residues. The V gene's germline CDR1 is SGHVS and CDR2 FQNEAQ. The DNA of the CDR3 is TGTGCCAGCAGCCACGGATCGGGGTCGACGCCACGACCCCTCTTC. Its protein product is CASSHGSGSTPRPLF.

The V call is TRBV1, the J call TRBJ1-1; TRBD1, the table's D call, was not compared with the DNA. TRBV1 is a pseudogene locus. The CDR3 is 15 amino acids. CDR3 in DNA: TGCACCAGCAGCCAAGATTCGTCCAGGTGGCCTGAAGCTTTCTTT. Translating it yields CTSSQDSSRWPEAFF.

The rearrangement joins TRBV29-1 to TRBJ2-7; D remains unclear. V dropped 2 bases and J dropped 0 bases, with 8 bases sitting between them. The CDR3 is 13 amino acids. Germline assignment: CDR1 SQVTM and CDR2 ANQGSEA. CDR3 region: CSVENSASYEQYF. As DNA, the CDR3 is TGCAGCGTTGAAAACTCGGCCTCCTACGAGCAGTACTTC.

The chain recombines TRBV27 with TRBJ1-1; 8 bases line up with TRBD1. The CDR3 spans 14 residues. With 6 bases clipped from V and 1 base from J, the junction kept 4 bases outside the gene matches. The germline V gene encodes CDR1 MNHEY and CDR2 SMNVEV (reference sequence). Here the CDR3 reads CASRVQGGNTEAFF. DNA for the CDR3: TGTGCCAGCAGGGTACAGGGGGGGAACACTGAAGCTTTCTTT.

V is TRBV6-6 and J is TRBJ2-3; no firm D call. The CDR3 is 14 residues long. Trimming removed 8 bases at V and 4 bases at J, with 16 bases between. Germline CDR1 MNHNY, CDR2 SVGAGI (reference sequence). Here the CDR3 DNA reads TGTGCCAGCCACTCAGACAAAGTCGCAGATACGCAGTATTTT. Residues: CASHSDKVADTQYF.

This rearrangement joins TRBV19 to TRBJ2-7; no clear D gene. V was cut by 6 bases and J by 0 bases, with 12 bases left in between. The CDR3 loop spans 14 amino acids. CDR1 is LNHDA and CDR2 is SQIVND in the germline V gene (reference sequence). The CDR3 protein is CASSLLWGSYEQYF. In DNA, the CDR3 is TGTGCCAGTAGCCTGTTGTGGGGCTCCTACGAGCAGTACTTC.

This chain links TRBV27 with TRBJ2-7, with 7 positions matching TRBD1. This CDR3 region has 15 residues. Germline V lookup: CDR1 MNHEY, CDR2 SMNVEV (reference sequence). The trim removed 4 bases at V and 4 bases at J, leaving 10 bases unmatched. The chain's CDR3 is CASSSFPPDRYEQYF. Written as DNA, the CDR3 is TGTGCCAGCAGTTCTTTCCCCCCGGACAGGTACGAGCAGTACTTC.

This rearrangement joins TRBV10-1 to TRBJ2-2, with 8 bases identical to TRBD2. Per the germline V gene, CDR1 is WNHNN and CDR2 is SYGVQD (reference sequence). V gave up 5 bases and J gave up 4 bases; unmatched junction bases: 6. CDR3 size: 15 residues. CDR3 DNA sequence: TGCGCCAGCAGTTTAGTAGCGGGAAGCACCGGGGAGCTGTTTTTT. Translating gives CASSLVAGSTGELFF.

The V and J genes are TRBV9 and TRBJ2-7; D is ambiguous. The CDR3 is 14 residues long. Germline assignment: CDR1 SGDLS and CDR2 YYNGEE. V was cut by 0 bases and J by 0 bases, with 7 bases left in between. The CDR3 sequence is CASSVELSSYEQYF. Written as DNA, the CDR3 is TGTGCCAGCAGCGTAGAACTGAGCTCCTACGAGCAGTACTTC.